Described below is a single T cell receptor (beta chain) sequence and its context. This clonotype showed up just a few times. The specificity of this receptor is unknown. No base-level quality is on record; no much larger clone is a single base apart. The study was a case-control design nested within a healthcare worker cohort in London, UK, with weekly nasopharyngeal swab PCR tests and blood sampling. Between 23 and 31 March 2020, the week of the UK lockdown, healthcare workers were enrolled and then followed up weekly for as long as 16 weeks. The method behind the library was 5' RACE. Sequenced using a NextSeq 500. Unique molecular identifiers were attached to individual cDNA molecules in the TCR library protocol so that sequencing error and PCR bias could be corrected. Both TCR alpha and beta chains were sequenced, and tight co-correlation was observed between alpha and beta sequence abundances in each sample. In the original analysis: Decombinator V4 was used to annotate the V gene, J gene and CDR3 of the TCR sequences. Expanded TCRs were defined as changing significantly between any two time points under a Poisson model with p below 0.0001. TCR abundances were normalised to the total number of TCRs sequenced per sample and expressed as counts per million. TRAV1-2 paired with TRAJ12, TRAJ20 or TRAJ33 defined MAIT TCRs, while TRAV10 paired with TRAJ18 defined iNKT TCRs. VDJdb, accessed on 1 November 2021, was searched for TCRs annotated for CMV, EBV and SARS-CoV-2, and TCRs annotated for more than one antigen were excluded. TCRdb took the public reads, trimmed them with fastp at Q25, ran MiXCR for clone calling and kept in-frame beta chains. Rows are unified per CDR3 protein, each entry keeping the most common DNA and genes. The V and J calls were not made by the authors but by TCRdb's processing. For this sample the table gives 64,000 or so distinct CDR3 sequences, of which 11% were detected only once. 2.9% of the sample rests with the top ten.

This entry is derived from a study of early T cells in non-severe SARS-CoV-2 infection (dated by TCRdb to the early 2020s). General notes on the study: Because TCR sequencing relied on bulk RNA taken from unsorted whole blood, pairing of alpha and beta chains was not possible.

From cysteine to phenylalanine, the CDR3 is 14 amino acids long. Solely the CDR3 DNA is kept, with 42 bases framed from the first base. Trimming costs V 7 bases and J 6 bases, and their ends lie 13 bases apart. CDR1 MNHNY and CDR2 SVGAGI are derived from the germline V gene (reference sequence). Points the paper makes about the study in general: VDJdb matching was skewed toward anti-spike CD8 responses and likely underestimated virus-specific expansions, missing private and CD4 specificities.

The rearranged chain carries TRBV6-6 and TRBJ1-6; 6 matching bases give a weak D call of TRBD1. This clonotype was obtained from an adult who was a healthcare worker with PCR-confirmed SARS-CoV-2 infection or an uninfected control (not recorded which). The sample was whole blood, taken at baseline. The CDR3 protein sequence reads: CASTVTGGNSPLHF. The DNA sequence is given as TGTGCCAGCACCGTGACAGGAGGTAATTCACCCCTCCACTTT.